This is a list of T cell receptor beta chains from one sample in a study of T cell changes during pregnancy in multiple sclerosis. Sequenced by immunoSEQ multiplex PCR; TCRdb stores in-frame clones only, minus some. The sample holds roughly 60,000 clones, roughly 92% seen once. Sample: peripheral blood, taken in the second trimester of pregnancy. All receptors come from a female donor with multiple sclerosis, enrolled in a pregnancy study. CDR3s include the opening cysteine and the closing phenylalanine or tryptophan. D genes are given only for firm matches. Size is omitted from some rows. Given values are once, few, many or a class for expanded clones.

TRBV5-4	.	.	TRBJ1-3	CASSQGPTGAGNTIYF	TGTGCCAGCAGCCAAGGACCGACAGGAGCTGGAAACACCATATATTTT
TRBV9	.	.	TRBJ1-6	CASSVGSLSSYNSPLHF	TGTGCCAGCAGCGTAGGTTCCCTGAGCTCCTATAATTCACCCCTCCACTTT
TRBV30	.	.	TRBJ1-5	CAWSVLGAGGQPQHF	TGTGCCTGGAGTGTTTTGGGGGCGGGGGGTCAGCCCCAGCATTTT
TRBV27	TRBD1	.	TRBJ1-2	CASSQRQGLYGYTF	TGTGCCAGCAGTCAACGACAGGGGCTCTATGGCTACACCTTC
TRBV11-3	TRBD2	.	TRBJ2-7	CASSRSRTSGYPYEQYF	TGTGCCAGCAGCCGATCAAGGACTAGCGGGTATCCCTACGAGCAGTACTTC
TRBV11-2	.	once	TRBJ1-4	CASSLETVGEKLFF	TGTGCCAGCAGCTTGGAGACAGTAGGTGAAAAACTGTTTTTT
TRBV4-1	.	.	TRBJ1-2	CASSQERSPGYTF	TGCGCCAGCAGCCAAGAAAGAAGCCCAGGCTACACCTTC
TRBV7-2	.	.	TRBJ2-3	CASSLAAGLMGVDTQYF	TGTGCCAGCAGCTTAGCGGCGGGACTGATGGGCGTAGATACGCAGTATTTT
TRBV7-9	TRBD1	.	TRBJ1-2	CASSLSQGSGYTF	TGTGCCAGCAGCCTTTCACAGGGGTCAGGCTACACCTTC
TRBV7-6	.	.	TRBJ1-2	CASSLGAQGRGYGYTF	TGTGCCAGCAGCTTAGGAGCTCAGGGGCGAGGGTATGGCTACACCTTC
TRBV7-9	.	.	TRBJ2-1	CASSSQGTYNEQFF	TGTGCCAGCAGCTCTCAGGGTACCTACAATGAGCAGTTCTTC
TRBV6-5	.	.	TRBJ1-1	CASTPPEGRTEAFF	TGTGCCAGCACCCCCCCGGAGGGGAGGACTGAAGCTTTCTTT
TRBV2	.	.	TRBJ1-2	CASSERGGYGYTF	TGTGCCAGCAGTGAAAGGGGAGGGTATGGCTACACCTTC
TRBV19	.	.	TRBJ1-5	CASKSSIGGYSNQPQHF	TGTGCCAGTAAGAGTAGTATCGGCGGGTATAGCAATCAGCCCCAGCATTTT
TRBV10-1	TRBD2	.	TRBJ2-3	CASSESTSESTDTQYF	TGCGCCAGCAGTGAGTCGACTAGCGAAAGCACAGATACGCAGTATTTT
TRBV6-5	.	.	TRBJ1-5	CASSYSWRDQPQHF	TGTGCCAGCAGTTACTCGTGGAGGGATCAGCCCCAGCATTTT
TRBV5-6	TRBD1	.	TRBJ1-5	CASSIYRDRRDQPQHF	TGTGCCAGCAGCATATACCGGGACAGGAGAGATCAGCCCCAGCATTTT
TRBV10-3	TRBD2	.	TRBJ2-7	CAISDGARLAATYEQYF	TGTGCCATCAGTGATGGTGCCCGACTAGCGGCGACCTACGAGCAGTACTTC
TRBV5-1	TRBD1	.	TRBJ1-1	CASSGGTENTEAFF	TGCGCCAGCAGCGGAGGGACAGAAAACACTGAAGCTTTCTTT
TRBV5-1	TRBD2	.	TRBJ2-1	CASSVGTVLLAGGTYNEQFF	TGCGCCAGCAGTGTTGGGACGGTGCTACTAGCGGGAGGAACCTACAATGAGCAGTTCTTC
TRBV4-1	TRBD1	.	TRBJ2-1	CASSPRQGSTLNEQFF	TGCGCCAGCAGCCCCCGACAGGGGAGCACCCTCAATGAGCAGTTCTTC
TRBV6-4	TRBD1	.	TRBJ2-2	CASSDMGQGYAGELFF	TGTGCCAGCAGTGACATGGGACAGGGGTACGCCGGGGAGCTGTTTTTT
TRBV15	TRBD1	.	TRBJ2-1	CATSRSSGTVYNEQFF	TGTGCCACCAGCAGATCTTCCGGGACAGTATACAATGAGCAGTTCTTC
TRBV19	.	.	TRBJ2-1	CASSIGAGVNEQFF	TGTGCCAGTAGTATTGGAGCAGGGGTGAATGAGCAGTTCTTC
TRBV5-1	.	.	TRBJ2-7	CASSYEGLARVYEQYF	TGCGCCAGCAGCTATGAAGGTCTAGCGAGGGTTTACGAGCAGTACTTC
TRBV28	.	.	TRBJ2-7	CASSLEGSYEQYF	TGTGCCAGCAGTTTGGAGGGGTCCTACGAGCAGTACTTC
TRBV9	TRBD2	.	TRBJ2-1	CASSNGLAATNEQFF	TGTGCCAGCAGCAACGGACTAGCGGCTACCAATGAGCAGTTCTTC
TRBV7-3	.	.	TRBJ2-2	CASSLGDFANTGELFF	TGTGCCAGCAGCTTAGGCGACTTTGCGAACACCGGGGAGCTGTTTTTT
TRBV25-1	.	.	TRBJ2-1	CASSEYRGMYNEQFF	TGTGCCAGCAGTGAATATAGGGGGATGTACAATGAGCAGTTCTTC
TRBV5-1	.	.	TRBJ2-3	CASSLGLFDTQYF	TGCGCCAGCAGCTTGGGTCTTTTTGATACGCAGTATTTT
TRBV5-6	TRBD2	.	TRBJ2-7	CASSSGPSSGRAIEQYF	TGTGCCAGCAGCTCTGGGCCGTCTAGCGGGAGGGCCATCGAGCAGTACTTC
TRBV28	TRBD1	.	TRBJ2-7	CASRSAGTGSTYEQYF	TGTGCCAGCAGATCCGCCGGGACAGGGTCCACCTACGAGCAGTACTTC
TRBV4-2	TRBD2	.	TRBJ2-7	CASSQETSVSSYEQYF	TGTGCCAGCAGCCAAGAGACTAGCGTGAGCTCCTACGAGCAGTACTTC
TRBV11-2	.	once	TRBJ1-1	CASSLESSNTEAFF	TGTGCCAGCAGCTTAGAGAGCTCGAACACTGAAGCTTTCTTT